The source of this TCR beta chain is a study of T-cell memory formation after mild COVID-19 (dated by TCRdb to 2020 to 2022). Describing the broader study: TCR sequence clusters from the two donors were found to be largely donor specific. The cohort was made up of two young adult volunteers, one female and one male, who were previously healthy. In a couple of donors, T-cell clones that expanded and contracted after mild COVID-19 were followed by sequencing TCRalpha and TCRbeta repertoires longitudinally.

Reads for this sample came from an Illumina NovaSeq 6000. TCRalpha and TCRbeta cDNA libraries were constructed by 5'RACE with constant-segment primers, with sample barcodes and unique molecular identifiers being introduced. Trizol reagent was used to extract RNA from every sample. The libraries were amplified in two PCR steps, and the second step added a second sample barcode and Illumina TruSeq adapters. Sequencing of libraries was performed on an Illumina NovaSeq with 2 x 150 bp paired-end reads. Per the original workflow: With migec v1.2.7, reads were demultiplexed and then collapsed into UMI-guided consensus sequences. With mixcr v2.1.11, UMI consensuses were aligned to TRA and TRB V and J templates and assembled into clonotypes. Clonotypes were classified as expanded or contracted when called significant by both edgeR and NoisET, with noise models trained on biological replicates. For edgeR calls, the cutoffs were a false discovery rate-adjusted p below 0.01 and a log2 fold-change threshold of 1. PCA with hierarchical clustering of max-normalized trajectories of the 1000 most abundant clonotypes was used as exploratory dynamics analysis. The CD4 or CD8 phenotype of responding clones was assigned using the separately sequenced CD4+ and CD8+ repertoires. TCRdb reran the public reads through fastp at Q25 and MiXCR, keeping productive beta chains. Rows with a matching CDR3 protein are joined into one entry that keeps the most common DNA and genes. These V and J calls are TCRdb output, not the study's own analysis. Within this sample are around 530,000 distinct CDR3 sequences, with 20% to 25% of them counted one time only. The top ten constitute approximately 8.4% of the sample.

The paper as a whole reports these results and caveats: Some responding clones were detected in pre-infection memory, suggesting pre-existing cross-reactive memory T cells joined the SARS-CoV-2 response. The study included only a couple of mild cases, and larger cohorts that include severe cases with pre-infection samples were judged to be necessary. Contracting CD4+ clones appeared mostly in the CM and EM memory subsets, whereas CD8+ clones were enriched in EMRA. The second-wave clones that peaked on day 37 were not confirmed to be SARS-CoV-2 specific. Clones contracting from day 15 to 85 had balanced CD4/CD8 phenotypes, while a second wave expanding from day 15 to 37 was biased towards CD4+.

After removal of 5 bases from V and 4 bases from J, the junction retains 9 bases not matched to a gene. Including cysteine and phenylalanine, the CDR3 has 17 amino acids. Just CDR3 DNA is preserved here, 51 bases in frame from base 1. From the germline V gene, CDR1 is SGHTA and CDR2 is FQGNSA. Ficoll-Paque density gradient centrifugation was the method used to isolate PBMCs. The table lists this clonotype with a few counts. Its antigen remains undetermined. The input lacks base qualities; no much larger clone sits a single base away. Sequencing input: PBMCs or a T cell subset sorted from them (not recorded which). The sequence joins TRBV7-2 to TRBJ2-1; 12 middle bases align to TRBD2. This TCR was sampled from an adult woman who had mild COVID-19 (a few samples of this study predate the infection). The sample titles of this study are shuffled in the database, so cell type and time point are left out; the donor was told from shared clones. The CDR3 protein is CASSSHKTSGGYNEQFF. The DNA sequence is TGTGCCAGCAGCAGCCACAAGACTAGCGGGGGTTACAATGAGCAGTTCTTC.